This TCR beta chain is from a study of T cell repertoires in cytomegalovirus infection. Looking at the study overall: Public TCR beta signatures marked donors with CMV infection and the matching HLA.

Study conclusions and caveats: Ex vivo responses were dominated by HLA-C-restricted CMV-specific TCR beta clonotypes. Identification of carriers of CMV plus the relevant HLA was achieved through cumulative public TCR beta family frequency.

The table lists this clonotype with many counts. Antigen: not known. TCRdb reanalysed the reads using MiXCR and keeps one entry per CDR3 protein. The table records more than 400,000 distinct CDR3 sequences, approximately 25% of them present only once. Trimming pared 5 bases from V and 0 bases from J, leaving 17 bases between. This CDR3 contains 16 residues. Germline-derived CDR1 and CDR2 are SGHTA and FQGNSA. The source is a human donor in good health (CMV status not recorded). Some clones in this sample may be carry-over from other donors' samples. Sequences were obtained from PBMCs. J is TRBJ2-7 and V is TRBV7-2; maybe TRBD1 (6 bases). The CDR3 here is CASSDLGGASSYEQYF. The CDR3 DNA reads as TGTGCCAGCAGCGACCTTGGGGGCGCGAGCTCCTACGAGCAGTACTTC.